Described below is a single T cell receptor (beta chain) sequence and its context. This clonotype has only a few counts. Its antigen is currently not known. No clone much larger than this one lies a single base away; base qualities are absent. The time point label on this specimen signifies: sample taken at primary tumor resection. Whole RNA extracted from tumor and nontumor lung tissue, or from cryopreserved PBMC samples, was used for TCR sequencing without cell sorting. The donors were 70 or so patients from the lung TRACERx cohort who had early-stage, untreated non-small cell lung cancer. A patient was chosen for TCR sequencing only when enough RNA was available from at least two tumor regions. The library was made by 5' RACE. Sequencer: NextSeq 500. To allow correction of PCR and sequencing errors, the TCR library protocol tagged every TCR cDNA molecule with a unique molecular identifier. On the authors' methods: TCR identification, UMI-based error correction and CDR3 extraction were performed with Decombinator tools. Expanded TCRs were defined as those above a frequency of 2 per 1,000, corresponding to the top 1% of the tumor frequency distribution. Rényi diversity was computed with the R vegan package after subsampling each repertoire 100 times to 5,000 TCRs. CDR3 similarity networks were built from amino acid triplet string-kernel similarity, with CDR3s being connected when pairwise similarity was above 0.82. TCRdb reprocessing: public reads trimmed at Q25 with fastp, clones called with MiXCR, in-frame beta chains kept. Rows are combined by CDR3 protein, so each entry shows the most common genes and DNA. Here the V and J calls rest on TCRdb's processing, not on the authors' analysis. This sample has 90,000 to 95,000 distinct CDR3 sequences in its table, and over 9.5% of those were observed once. About two fifths of the sample goes to the ten largest clones.

The data were taken from a study of spatial heterogeneity in lung cancer (dated by TCRdb to between 2018 and 2020). In terms of the full investigation: More beta-chain than alpha-chain transcripts were consistently detected, likely reflecting higher beta-chain transcript abundance. The study quantitatively compared TCR alpha and beta repertoires across multiple tumor regions, matched nontumor lung and blood in non-small cell lung cancer. In the raw uncorrected reads, each unique combination of TCR and UMI appeared more than ten times on average. Nonsynonymous mutation counts, determined by whole-exome sequencing of tumor tissue, were related to TCR repertoire features. At surgery, some 220 tumor regions, fewer than 85 matched nontumor lung samples and 56 PBMC samples were TCR-sequenced for both alpha and beta chains. Overall results and qualifications from the work: Ubiquitous expanded tumor TCRs were found in blood more often at tumor resection than at routine follow-up. Confirming at a functional level the hypothesis that regional TCRs recognize regional mutations was considered to require additional single-cell paired TCR alpha and beta sequencing.

The CDR3 runs 15 residues from the cysteine to the phenylalanine. CDR3 DNA only is kept here, 45 bases in frame from base 1. According to the germline V gene, CDR1 reads MNHEY and CDR2 reads SVGEGT. Relative to germline, V is missing 5 bases and J is missing 7 bases, with 13 bases of the junction outside any gene match. The V and J segments used are TRBV6-2 or TRBV6-3 and TRBJ2-7; the central 8 bases match TRBD1. This specimen consisted of PBMCs, obtained at surgery. This sequence originates from a male donor with early-stage non-small cell lung cancer. For the CDR3, the sequence is CASSPDREVLGEQYF. The DNA is as follows: TGTGCCAGCAGTCCGGACAGGGAGGTTCTAGGGGAGCAGTACTTC.